Listed below are T cell receptor beta chains from one sample, sequenced in a study of blood T cell repertoires in COVID-19. Clones were sequenced by immunoSEQ multiplex PCR, and TCRdb holds only the in-frame ones, with some missing. The data show around 13,000 clones, with approximately 92% seen just once and about 15% held by the top ten. The specimen sequenced was peripheral blood. Source of these receptors: a man over 45 with active COVID-19. Both conserved end residues are part of each CDR3. The D gene is left open where the match is weak. Rows give clone size only sometimes, using once, few, many, or a class for an expanded clone.

-	TRBD1	TRBV3-1/TRBV3-2	TRBJ1-1	CASRTGQNTEAFF	TGTGCCAGCAGGACAGGGCAAAACACTGAAGCTTTCTTT
-	-	TRBV7-7	TRBJ2-2	CASSLDSYLTGELFF	TGTGCTAGCAGCTTAGATTCCTATCTCACCGGGGAGCTGTTTTTT
-	-	TRBV24-1	TRBJ2-3	CATSDRPVTDTQYF	TGTGCCACCAGTGATCGCCCGGTAACAGATACGCAGTATTTT
-	TRBD1	TRBV27	TRBJ1-1	CASRPGTVGNTEAFF	TGTGCCAGCAGACCGGGGACAGTTGGGAACACTGAAGCTTTCTTT
-	-	TRBV28	TRBJ1-4	CASTPRRREQEKLFF	TGTGCCAGCACCCCTCGGCGGAGGGAGCAAGAAAAACTGTTTTTT
-	-	TRBV7-9	TRBJ1-6	CASSRTTPADSPLHF	TGTGCCAGCAGCCGAACCACCCCCGCGGATTCACCCCTCCACTTT
few	TRBD1	TRBV7-8	TRBJ1-2	CASSPGQGNYGYTF	TGTGCCAGCAGCCCAGGACAGGGGAACTATGGCTACACCTTC
few	-	TRBV6-5	TRBJ1-1	CASSRLENTEAFF	TGTGCCAGCAGCCGACTTGAGAACACTGAAGCTTTCTTT
-	-	TRBV27	TRBJ1-5	CASSQPSTGARQPQHF	TGTGCCAGCAGTCAACCGTCGACAGGAGCAAGACAGCCCCAGCATTTT
-	-	TRBV6-1	TRBJ1-2	CASSEGQVYGYTF	TGTGCCAGCAGTGAAGGGCAGGTCTATGGCTACACCTTC
-	-	TRBV27	TRBJ2-6	CASSYGSGANVLTF	TGTGCCAGCAGTTACGGGAGCGGGGCCAACGTCCTGACTTTC
few	-	TRBV25-1	TRBJ2-2	CASRGQGNTGELFF	TGTGCCAGCCGGGGACAAGGTAACACCGGGGAGCTGTTTTTT
-	TRBD1	TRBV28	TRBJ1-1	CASRRTGTGTEAFF	TGTGCCAGCAGGAGGACAGGGACGGGCACTGAAGCTTTCTTT
-	TRBD1	TRBV2	TRBJ2-6	CASRTPVTGGAAGANVLTF	TGTGCCAGCAGAACCCCGGTGACAGGGGGCGCAGCTGGGGCCAACGTCCTGACTTTC
-	TRBD1	TRBV6-5	TRBJ2-2	CASRRDRDTGELFF	TGTGCCAGCAGGCGGGACAGGGACACCGGGGAGCTGTTTTTT
-	TRBD1	TRBV27	TRBJ2-7	CASSPSTGVTYEQYF	TGTGCCAGCAGTCCCTCGACAGGGGTAACCTACGAGCAGTACTTC
-	TRBD1	TRBV15	TRBJ1-5	CATSTGQFSNQPQHF	TGTGCCACCAGCACGGGACAGTTCAGCAATCAGCCCCAGCATTTT